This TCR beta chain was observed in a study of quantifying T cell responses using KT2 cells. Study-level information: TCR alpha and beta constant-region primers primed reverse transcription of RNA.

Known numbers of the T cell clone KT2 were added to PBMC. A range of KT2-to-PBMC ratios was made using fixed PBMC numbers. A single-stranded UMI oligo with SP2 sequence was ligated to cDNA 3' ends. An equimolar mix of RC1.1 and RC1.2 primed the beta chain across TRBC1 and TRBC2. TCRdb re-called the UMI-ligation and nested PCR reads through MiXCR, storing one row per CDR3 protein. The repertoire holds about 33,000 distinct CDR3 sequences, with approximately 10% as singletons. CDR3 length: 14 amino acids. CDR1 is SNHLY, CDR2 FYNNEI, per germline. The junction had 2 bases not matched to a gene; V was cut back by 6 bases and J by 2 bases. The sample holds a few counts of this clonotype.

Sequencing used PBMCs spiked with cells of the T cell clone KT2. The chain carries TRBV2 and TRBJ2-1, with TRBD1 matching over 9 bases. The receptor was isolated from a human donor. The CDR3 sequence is CASRGDRAYNEQFF. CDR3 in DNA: TGTGCCAGCAGGGGGGACAGGGCCTACAATGAGCAGTTCTTC.